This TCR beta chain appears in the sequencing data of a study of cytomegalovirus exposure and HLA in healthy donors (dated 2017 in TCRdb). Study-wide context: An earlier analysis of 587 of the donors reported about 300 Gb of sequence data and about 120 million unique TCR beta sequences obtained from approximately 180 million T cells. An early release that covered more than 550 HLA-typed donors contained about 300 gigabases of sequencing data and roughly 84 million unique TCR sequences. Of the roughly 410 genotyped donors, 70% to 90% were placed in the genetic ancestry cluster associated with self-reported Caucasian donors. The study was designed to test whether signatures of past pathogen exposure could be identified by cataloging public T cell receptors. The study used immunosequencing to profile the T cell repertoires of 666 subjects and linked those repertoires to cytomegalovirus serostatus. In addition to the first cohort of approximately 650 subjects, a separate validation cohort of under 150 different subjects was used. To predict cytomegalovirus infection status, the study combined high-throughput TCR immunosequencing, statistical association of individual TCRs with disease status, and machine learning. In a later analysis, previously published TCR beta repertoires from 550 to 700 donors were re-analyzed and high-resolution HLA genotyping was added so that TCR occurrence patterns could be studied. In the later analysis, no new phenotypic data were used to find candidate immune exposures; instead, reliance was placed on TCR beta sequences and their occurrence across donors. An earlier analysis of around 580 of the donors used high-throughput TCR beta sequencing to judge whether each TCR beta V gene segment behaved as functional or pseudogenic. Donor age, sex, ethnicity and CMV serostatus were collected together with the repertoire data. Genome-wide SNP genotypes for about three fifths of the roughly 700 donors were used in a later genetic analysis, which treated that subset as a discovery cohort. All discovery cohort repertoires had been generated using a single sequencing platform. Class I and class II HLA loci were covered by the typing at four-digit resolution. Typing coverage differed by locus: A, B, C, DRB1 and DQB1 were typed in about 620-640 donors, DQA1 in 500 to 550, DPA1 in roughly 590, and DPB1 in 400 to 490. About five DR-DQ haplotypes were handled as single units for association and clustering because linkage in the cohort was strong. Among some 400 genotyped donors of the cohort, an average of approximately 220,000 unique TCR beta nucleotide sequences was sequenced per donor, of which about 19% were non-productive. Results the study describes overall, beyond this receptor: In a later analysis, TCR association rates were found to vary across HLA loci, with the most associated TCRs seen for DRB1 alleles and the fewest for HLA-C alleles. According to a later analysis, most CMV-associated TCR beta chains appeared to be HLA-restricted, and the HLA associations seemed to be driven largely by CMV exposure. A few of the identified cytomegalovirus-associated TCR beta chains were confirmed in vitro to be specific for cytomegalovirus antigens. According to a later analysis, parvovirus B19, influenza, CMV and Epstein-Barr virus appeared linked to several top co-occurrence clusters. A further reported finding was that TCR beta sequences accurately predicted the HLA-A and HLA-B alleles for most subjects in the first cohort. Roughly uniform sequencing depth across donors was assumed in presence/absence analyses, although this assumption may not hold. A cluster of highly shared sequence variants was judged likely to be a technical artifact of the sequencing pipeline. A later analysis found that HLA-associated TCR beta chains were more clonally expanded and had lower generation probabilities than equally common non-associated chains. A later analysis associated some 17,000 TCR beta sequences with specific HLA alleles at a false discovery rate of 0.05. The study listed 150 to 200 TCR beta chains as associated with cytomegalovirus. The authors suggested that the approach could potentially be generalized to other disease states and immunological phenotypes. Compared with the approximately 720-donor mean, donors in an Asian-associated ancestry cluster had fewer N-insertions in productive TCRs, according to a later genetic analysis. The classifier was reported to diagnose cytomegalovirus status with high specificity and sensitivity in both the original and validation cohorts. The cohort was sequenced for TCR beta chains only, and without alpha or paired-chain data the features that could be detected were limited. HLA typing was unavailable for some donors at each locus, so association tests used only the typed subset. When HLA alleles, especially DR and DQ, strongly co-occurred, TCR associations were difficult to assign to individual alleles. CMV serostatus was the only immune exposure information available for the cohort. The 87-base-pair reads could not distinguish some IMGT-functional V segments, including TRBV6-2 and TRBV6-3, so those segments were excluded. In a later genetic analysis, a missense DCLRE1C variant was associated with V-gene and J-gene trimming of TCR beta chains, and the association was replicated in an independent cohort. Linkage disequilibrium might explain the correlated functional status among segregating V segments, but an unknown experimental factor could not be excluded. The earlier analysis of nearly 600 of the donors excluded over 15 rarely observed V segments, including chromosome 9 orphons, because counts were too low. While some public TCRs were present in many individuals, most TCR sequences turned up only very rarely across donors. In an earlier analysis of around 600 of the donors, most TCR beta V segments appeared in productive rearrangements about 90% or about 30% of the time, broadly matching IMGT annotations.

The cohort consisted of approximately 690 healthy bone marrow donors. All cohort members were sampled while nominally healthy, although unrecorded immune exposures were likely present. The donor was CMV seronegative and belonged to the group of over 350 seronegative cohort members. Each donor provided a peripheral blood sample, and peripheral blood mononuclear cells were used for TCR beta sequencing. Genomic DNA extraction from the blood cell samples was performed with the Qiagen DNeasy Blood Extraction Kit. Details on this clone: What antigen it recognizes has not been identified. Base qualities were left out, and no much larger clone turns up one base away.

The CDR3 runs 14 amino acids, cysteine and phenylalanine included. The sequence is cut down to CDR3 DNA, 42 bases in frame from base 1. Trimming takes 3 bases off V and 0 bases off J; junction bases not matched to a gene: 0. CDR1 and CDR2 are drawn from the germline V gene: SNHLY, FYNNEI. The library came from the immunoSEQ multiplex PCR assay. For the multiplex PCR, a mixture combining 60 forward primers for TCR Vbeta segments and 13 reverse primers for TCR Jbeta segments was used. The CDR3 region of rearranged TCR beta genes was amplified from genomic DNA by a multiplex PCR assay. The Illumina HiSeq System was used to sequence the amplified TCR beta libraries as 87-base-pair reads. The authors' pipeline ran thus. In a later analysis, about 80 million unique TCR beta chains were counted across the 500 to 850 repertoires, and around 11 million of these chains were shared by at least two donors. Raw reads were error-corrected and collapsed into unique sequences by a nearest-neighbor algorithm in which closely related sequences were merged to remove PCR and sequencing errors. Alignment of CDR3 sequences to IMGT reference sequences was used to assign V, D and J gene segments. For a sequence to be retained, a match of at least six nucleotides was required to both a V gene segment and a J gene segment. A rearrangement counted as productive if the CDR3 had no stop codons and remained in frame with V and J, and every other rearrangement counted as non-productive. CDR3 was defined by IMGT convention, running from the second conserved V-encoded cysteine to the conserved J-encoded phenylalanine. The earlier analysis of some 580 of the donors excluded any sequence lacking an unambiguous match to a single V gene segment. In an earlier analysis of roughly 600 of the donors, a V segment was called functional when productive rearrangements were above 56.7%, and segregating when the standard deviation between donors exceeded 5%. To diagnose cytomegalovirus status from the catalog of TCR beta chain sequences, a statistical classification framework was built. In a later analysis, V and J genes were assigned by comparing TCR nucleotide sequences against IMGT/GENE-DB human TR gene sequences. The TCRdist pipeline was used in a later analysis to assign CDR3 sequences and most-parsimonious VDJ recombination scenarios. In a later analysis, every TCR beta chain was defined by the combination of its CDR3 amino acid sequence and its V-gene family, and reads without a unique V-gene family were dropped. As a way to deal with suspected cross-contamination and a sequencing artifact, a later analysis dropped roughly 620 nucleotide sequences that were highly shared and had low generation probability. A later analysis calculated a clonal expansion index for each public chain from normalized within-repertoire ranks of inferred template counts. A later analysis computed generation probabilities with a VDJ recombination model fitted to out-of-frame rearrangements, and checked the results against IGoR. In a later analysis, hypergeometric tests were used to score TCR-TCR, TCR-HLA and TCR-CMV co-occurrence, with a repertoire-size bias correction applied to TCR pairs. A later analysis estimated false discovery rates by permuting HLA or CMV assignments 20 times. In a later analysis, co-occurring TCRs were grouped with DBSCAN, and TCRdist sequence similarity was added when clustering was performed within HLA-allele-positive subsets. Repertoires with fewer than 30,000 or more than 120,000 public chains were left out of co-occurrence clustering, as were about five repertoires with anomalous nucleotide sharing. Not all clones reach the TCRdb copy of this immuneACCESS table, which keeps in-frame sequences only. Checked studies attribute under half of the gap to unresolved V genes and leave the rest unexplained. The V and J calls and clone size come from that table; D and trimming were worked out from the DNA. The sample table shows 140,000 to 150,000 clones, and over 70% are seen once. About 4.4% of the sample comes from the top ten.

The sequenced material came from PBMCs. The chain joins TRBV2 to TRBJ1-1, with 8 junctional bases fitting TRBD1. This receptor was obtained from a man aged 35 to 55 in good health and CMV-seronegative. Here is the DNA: TGTGCCAGCAGTGAGACAGGGGTGAACACTGAAGCTTTCTTT. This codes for CASSETGVNTEAFF.